This T cell receptor beta chain is from a study of blood T cell repertoires in COVID-19. At the level of the study: The origin of the acute and convalescent COVID-19 samples was the United States, Italy and Spain.

Under the authors' procedure: For nucleated cells, counts were estimated from reference gene primer amplification. TCRdb's copy holds only in-frame clones and misses some; the assay was immunoSEQ multiplex PCR. Clone size and V and J calls were adopted from that table, with D and trimming inferred from the DNA. This table has 200,000 to 300,000 clones, approximately 88% appearing once. Seattle's enrolled individuals joined amid active infection and were then monitored longitudinally. Germline CDR1 LGHNA, CDR2 YSLEER. This CDR3 contains 16 residues. With 1 base clipped from V and 2 bases from J, the junction kept 5 bases outside the gene matches.

The sequenced material came from peripheral blood. The TCR was taken from a woman in her 30s with COVID-19, enrolled during active disease. The chain recombines TRBV4-3 with TRBJ2-1, with 7 bases matching TRBD2. CDR3 bases: TGCGCCAGCAGCCAAGTCGGGCTAGCGGCCTACAATGAGCAGTTCTTC. Encoded protein: CASSQVGLAAYNEQFF.